This TCR beta chain is drawn from a study of T cell responses to AZD1222 COVID-19 vaccine. Study in general: Second-dose timings of about 4 or about 12 weeks were pooled.

Profiled with immunoSEQ multiplex PCR; TCRdb holds only in-frame clones, not every one. The sample holds some 110,000 clones, roughly nine tenths seen once. General study findings and limits: Most donors were white British and more were female, and clonal diversity was possibly underestimated. Close to half of spike-specific TCRs reportedly recognize unmutated variant regions. Distributed over spike, vaccine-associated CD4 TCRs predominated at 160-218 and 743-854.

As regards this clone: Its specificity is not known.

Source: peripheral blood, taken on day 0 of AZD1222 vaccination. The origin of this receptor is an adult in good health.

CDR3 in DNA: TGTGCCAGCAGCTTCTCGGACAGGATGAACACTGAAGCTTTCTTT. Translating it yields CASSFSDRMNTEAFF. The J gene is TRBJ1-1, the V gene TRBV7-3; 7 nucleotides match TRBD1. The CDR3 is 15 residues long. Germline V gene lookup returns CDR1 SGHTA and CDR2 FQGTGA. The V and J ends lost 3 bases and 0 bases, in that order; junction bases with no gene match: 4.